This T cell receptor beta chain was retrieved from a study of blood T cell repertoires in COVID-19. Overall study: Sites in the United States, Italy and Spain provided acute and convalescent COVID-19 samples. PBMCs, B-cell-depleted T cells, or T cells provided the cDNA or gDNA that made up the material.

Authors' processing steps: How many nucleated cells were present was estimated from reference gene primer amplification. Here immunoSEQ multiplex PCR was the method, and the copy in TCRdb shows in-frame clones only, minus some. V and J calls and clone size come straight from that table; D and trimming were deduced from the DNA. The sample lists approximately 130,000 clones, 88% occurring once. Looked up from germline, CDR1 is WNHNN and CDR2 is SYGVQD (reference sequence). Trimming took 5 bases from V and 5 from J, leaving 19 bases between them. This CDR3 is 16 amino acids long. The chain employs TRBV10-1 and TRBJ2-1; perhaps TRBD1 as D (6 bases). The sample consisted of peripheral blood. This clonotype originated in a human donor in a cohort sampled during active COVID-19. The CDR3 nucleotides read TGCGCCAGCAGTATGGACAGCCCGTTATCTCACAATGAGCAGTTCTTC. Residues: CASSMDSPLSHNEQFF.